This T cell receptor (beta chain) appears in the sequencing data of a study of CD8+ T cells in alopecia areata listed by TCRdb under 2018. For the study in its entirety: The treated patients took part in an open-label pilot trial in which moderate-to-severe alopecia areata was treated with oral tofacitinib at 5 to 10 mg twice daily. Patients received tofacitinib for 6 to 18 months and were then followed off drug for 6 months to check for delayed response and recurrence. For the treated patients, the SALT score, which quantifies what percentage of scalp surface area is affected, served as the measure of disease severity. High-throughput TCRbeta sequencing was used to examine T cell clonal expansion in alopecia areata in both the C3H/HeJ mouse model and human patients. In humans, TCRbeta sequencing was performed on scalp tissue and on sorted CD4+ and CD8+ peripheral blood T cells from healthy controls and from patients with patchy or totalis/universalis alopecia areata. Tofacitinib-treated patients had biopsies at baseline and at 4 and 24 weeks of treatment, with a later scalp biopsy in several patients. Scalp clonality was compared across normal scalp (n=4), patchy alopecia areata scalp (n=8), and alopecia totalis/universalis scalp (n=8). The RNA source kit depended on sample type: the PAXgene miRNA kit for fixed scalp, the miRNeasy kit for PBMCs, and the RNeasy kit for mouse skin. TCRbeta CDR3 regions were amplified by immunoSEQ multiplex PCR with 35 Vbeta forward and 13 Jbeta reverse primers. The research as a whole found: During tofacitinib treatment, many expanded lesional clones remained in scalp and blood, and this persistence may partly explain relapse after treatment is stopped. Scalp clonality and the number of expanded CD8+ clones among the top 100 scalp clones were significantly decreased by tofacitinib. Compared with mice, TCR sequences shared between patients were less clear, possibly partly because of HLA diversity across the patient population. Because the treated cohort was small and had just a single nonresponder, larger studies are needed to establish links between baseline CD8+ expansion and response. Unlike mouse skin, where gammadelta T cells dominate, normal human skin contains resident alphabeta T cells that get sequenced too, which complicates analysis of the scalp TCR repertoire. Lesional scalp, especially in alopecia totalis/universalis, showed higher clonality and more expanded CD8+ clones than normal scalp, suggesting antigenic drive.

The label giving this sample's time point can be read as: around 28 days on oral tofacitinib. Taken with the paper, the label for treatment or condition translates to: oral pan-JAK inhibitor, 5-10 mg twice daily. Peripheral blood and lesional scalp punch biopsies were obtained from patients with alopecia areata. PBMCs were isolated by density centrifugation and stained for CD3, CD4 and CD8, after which CD4+ and CD8+ T cells were sorted on a FACSAria. Via the germline V gene, CDR1 is MGHRA and CDR2 YSYEKL. From V the trimming removes 4 bases and from J it removes 3 bases, while the gene matches leave 6 bases of the junction unaccounted for. The CDR3, from cysteine to phenylalanine, totals 15 residues. Left in the record is the CDR3 DNA by itself, 45 bases read in frame from the first base. Libraries were prepared through the immunoSEQ multiplex PCR assay. RNA was extracted from all samples and reverse transcribed into cDNA as template for TCR sequencing. SuperScript III was used to make first-strand cDNA, primed with a 2:1 mix of oligo-dT and random hexamers. A synthetic immune receptor repertoire was used to gauge amplification bias, and whatever bias remained was removed computationally. Per the source publication's procedure: Raw reads were preprocessed for error removal, and CDR3 was defined according to IMGT conventions as running from the conserved cysteine to phenylalanine. Clonality was computed as 1 minus the Shannon entropy, with the entropy normalized by log2 of the number of productive unique TCRs. Whether each scalp clone was CD4 or CD8 was inferred by checking scalp TCRbeta sequences against the CD4 and CD8 repertoires from sorted blood. TCRdb carries this immuneACCESS record with in-frame sequences only. Its versions omit some clonotypes, under half of them owing to an unresolved V gene in the studies checked, with the rest unexplained. V, J and clone size derive from that table, while D and trimming were established from the DNA sequence. Recorded for this sample are approximately 200,000 clones; 60% to 70% of them occurred a single time. The ten most abundant clones make up approximately 0.63% of the sample.

As regards this clone: No cognate antigen has been identified for it. Base qualities are not recorded, but no much larger clone differs from it by a single base.

This material consisted of CD4+ T cells sorted from blood, taken at week 4, from a patient treated with tofacitinib. The rearrangement combines TRBV4-1 with TRBJ2-3; 8 middle bases align to TRBD2. The sequence was obtained from a human donor with alopecia areata. The DNA sequence is as follows: TGCGCCAGCAGCCCGGGACTAGTGGGGACAGATACGCAGTATTTT. This translates into CASSPGLVGTDTQYF.